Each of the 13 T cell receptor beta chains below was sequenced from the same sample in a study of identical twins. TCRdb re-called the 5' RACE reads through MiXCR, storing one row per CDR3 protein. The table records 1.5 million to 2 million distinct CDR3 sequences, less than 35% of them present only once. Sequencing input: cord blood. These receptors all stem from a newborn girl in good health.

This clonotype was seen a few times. CDR3 in DNA: TGTGCCAGCAGTTACCTAGCGGGAGGGCTAACAGATACGCAGTATTTT. It codes for CASSYLAGGLTDTQYF. The genes are TRBV7-6 and TRBJ2-3, with 12 bases that match TRBD2. J gave up 3 bases and V 6 bases, and 7 bases lay outside the gene matches. The CDR3 sequence is 16 residues long. CDR1 and CDR2 (germline): SGHVS, FNYEAQ.

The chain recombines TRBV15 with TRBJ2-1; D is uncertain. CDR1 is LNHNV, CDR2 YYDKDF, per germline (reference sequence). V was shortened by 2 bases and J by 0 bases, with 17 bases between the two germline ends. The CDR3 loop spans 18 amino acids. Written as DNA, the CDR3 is TGTGCCACCAGCAGACACAAGGGTAAGGGCAGCTCCTACAATGAGCAGTTCTTC. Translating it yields CATSRHKGKGSSYNEQFF.

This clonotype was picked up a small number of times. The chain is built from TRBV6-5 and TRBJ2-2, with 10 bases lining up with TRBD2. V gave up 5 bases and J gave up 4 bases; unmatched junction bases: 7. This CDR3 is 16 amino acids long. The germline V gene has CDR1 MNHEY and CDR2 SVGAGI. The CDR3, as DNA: TGTGCCAGCAGTCCGCAACTAGCGGGGACCACCGGGGAGCTGTTTTTT. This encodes CASSPQLAGTTGELFF.

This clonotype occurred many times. CDR3: CASSFGTGLNQPQHF. The CDR3 DNA is TGTGCCAGCAGTTTTGGGACAGGACTAAATCAGCCCCAGCATTTT. J is TRBJ1-5 and V is TRBV27, with 8 bases lining up with TRBD1. Trimming cost V 3 bases and J 4 bases; bases outside gene matches: 5. CDR1 is MNHEY and CDR2 is SMNVEV in the germline V gene (reference sequence). CDR3 length: 15 amino acids.

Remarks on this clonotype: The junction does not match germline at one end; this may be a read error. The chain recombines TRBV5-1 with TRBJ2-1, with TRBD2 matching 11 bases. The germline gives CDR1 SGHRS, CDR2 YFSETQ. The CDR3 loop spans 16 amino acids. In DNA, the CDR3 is TGCGCCAGTGCAGCGGGTACTAGCGGGGGCTACAATGGGCAGTTCTTC. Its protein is CASAAGTSGGYNGQFF.

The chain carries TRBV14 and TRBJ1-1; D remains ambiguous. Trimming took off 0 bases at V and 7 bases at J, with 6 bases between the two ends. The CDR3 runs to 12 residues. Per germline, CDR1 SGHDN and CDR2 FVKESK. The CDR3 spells CASSQDGFEAFF. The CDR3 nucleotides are TGTGCCAGCAGCCAAGATGGGTTTGAAGCTTTCTTT. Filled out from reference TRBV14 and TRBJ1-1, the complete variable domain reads EAGVTQFPSHSVIEKGQTVTLRCDPISGHDNLYWYRRVMGKEIKFLLHFVKESKQDESGMPNNRFLAERTGGTYSTLKVQPAELEDSGVYFCASSQDGFEAFFGQGTRLTVV.

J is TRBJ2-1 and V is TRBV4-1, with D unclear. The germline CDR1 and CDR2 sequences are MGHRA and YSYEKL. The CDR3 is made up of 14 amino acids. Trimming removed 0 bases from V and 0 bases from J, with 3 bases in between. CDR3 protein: CASSQEDSYNEQFF. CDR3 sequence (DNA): TGCGCCAGCAGCCAAGAGGACTCCTACAATGAGCAGTTCTTC.

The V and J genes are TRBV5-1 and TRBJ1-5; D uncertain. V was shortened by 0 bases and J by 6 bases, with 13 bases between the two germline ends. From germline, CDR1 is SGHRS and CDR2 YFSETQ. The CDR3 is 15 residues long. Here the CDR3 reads CASSLEPGGGQPQHF. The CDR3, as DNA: TGCGCCAGCAGCTTGGAACCAGGCGGAGGTCAGCCCCAGCATTTT.

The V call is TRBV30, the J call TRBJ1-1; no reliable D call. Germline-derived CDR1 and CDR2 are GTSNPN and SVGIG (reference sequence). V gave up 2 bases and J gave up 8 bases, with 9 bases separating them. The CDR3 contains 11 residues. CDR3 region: CAWSLTVEAFF. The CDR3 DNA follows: TGTGCCTGGAGTCTTACAGTGGAAGCTTTCTTT.

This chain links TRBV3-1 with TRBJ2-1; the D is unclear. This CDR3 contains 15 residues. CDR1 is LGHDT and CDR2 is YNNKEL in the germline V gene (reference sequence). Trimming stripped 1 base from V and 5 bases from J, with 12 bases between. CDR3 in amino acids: CASSQGAFPNNEQFF. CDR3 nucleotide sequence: TGTGCCAGCAGCCAAGGCGCTTTCCCAAACAATGAGCAGTTCTTC.

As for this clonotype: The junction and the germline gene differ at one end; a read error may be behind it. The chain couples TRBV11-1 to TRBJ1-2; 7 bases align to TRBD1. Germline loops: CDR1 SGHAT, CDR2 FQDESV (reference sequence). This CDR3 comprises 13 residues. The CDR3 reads CASSPTGPSGCTF. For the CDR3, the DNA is TGTGCCAGCAGCCCGACAGGGCCTAGCGGCTGCACCTTC.

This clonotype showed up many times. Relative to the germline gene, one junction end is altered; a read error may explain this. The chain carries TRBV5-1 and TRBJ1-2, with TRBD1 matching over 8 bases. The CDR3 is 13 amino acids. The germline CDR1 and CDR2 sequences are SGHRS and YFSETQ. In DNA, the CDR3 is TGTGCCAGCAGTTGGACAGGGAACTATGGCTACACCTTC. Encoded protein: CASSWTGNYGYTF. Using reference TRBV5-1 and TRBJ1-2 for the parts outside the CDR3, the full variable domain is KAGVTQTPRYLIKTRGQQVTLSCSPISGHRSVSWYQQTPGQGLQFLFEYFSETQRNKGNFPGRFSGRQFSNSRSEMNVSTLELGDSALYLCASSWTGNYGYTFGSGTRLTVV.

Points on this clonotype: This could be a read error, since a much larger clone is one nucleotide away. The CDR3 nucleotides read TGTGCCACCAGTGATTGGGACAGCCAAGAGACCCAGTACTTC. Protein: CATSDWDSQETQYF. This rearrangement joins TRBV24-1 to TRBJ2-5; TRBD1 aligns across 7 bases. The CDR3 spans 14 residues. The germline V gene has CDR1 KGHDR and CDR2 SFDVKD. V was clipped by 2 bases and J by 1 base; unmatched bases: 0.